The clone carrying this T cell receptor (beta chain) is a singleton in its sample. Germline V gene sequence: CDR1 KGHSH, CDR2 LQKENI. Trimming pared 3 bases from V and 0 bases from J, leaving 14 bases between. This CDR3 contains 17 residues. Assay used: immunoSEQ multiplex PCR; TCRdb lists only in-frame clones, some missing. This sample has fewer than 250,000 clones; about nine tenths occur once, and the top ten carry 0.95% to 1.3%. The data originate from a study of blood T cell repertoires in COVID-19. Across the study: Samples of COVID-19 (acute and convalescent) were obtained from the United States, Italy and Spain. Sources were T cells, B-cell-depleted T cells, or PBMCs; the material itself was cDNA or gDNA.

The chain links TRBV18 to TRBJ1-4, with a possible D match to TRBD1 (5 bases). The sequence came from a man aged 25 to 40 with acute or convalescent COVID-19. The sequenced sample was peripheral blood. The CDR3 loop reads CASSPQGLKSTNEKLFF. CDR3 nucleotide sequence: TGTGCCAGCTCACCTCAGGGTCTCAAGTCAACTAATGAAAAACTGTTTTTT.